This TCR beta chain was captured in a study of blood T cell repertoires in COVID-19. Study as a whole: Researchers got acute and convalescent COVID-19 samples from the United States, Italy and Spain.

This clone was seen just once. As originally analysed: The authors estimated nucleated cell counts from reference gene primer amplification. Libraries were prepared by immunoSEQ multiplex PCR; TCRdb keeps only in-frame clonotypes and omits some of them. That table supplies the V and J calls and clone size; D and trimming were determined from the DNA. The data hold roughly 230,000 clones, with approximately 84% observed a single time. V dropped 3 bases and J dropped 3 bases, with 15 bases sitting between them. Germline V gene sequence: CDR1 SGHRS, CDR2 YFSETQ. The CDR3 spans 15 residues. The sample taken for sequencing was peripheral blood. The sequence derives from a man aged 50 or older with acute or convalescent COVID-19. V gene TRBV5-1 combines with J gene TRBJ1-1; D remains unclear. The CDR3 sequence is CASSSGLRRDTEAFF. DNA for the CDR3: TGCGCCAGCAGCTCGGGTCTACGACGTGACACTGAAGCTTTCTTT.